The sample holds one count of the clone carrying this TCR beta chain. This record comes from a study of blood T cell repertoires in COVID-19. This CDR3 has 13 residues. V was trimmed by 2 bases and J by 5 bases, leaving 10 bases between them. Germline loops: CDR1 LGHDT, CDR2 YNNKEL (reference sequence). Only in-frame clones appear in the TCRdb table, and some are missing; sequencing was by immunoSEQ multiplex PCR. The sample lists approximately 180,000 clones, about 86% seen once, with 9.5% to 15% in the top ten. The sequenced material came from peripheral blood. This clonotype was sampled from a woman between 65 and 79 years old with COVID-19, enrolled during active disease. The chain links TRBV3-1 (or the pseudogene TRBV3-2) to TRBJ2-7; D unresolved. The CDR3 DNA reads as TGTGCCAGCAGCCAAAACTATAACGACGAGCAGTACTTC. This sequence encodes CASSQNYNDEQYF.